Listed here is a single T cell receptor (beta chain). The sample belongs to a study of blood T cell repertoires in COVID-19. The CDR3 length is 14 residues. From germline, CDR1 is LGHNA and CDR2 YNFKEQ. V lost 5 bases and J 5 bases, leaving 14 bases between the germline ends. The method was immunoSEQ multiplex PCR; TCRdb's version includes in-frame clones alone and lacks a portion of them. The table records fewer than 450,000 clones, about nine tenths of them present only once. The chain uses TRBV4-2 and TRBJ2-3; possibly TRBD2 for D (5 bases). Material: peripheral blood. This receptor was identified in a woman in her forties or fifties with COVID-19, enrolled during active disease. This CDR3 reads CASSLGPGKDTQYF. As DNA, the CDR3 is TGTGCCAGCAGCTTGGGCCCGGGGAAAGATACGCAGTATTTT.